Shown below are 24 T cell receptor beta chains from a single sample sequenced in a study of response to subunit inactivated influenza vaccine. TCRdb used MiXCR to reprocess the RT-PCR reads, holding one entry per CDR3 protein. The sample contains just under 550,000 distinct CDR3 sequences, roughly a quarter of which appear only once. These same data were also listed under a study on T cells expressing NK-cell markers. From that report: The authors made TCR beta cDNA libraries by 5'RACE template switching. This switching added a universal primer site and UMIs.

The material was CD4+ T cells sorted from PBMCs, obtained about 11 days after vaccination. The receptor set was obtained from a man between 50 and 59 years old who received an inactivated influenza vaccine.

This clonotype showed up just a few times. This chain uses TRBV20-1 with TRBJ2-1; 9 bases are a match to TRBD1. V was clipped by 5 bases and J by 6 bases; unmatched bases: 23. The CDR3 sequence is 19 residues long. Germline V gene data show CDR1 as DFQATT and CDR2 as SNEGSKA (reference sequence). The DNA for the CDR3 is TGCAGTGCTTCGACTTACAGGGGGCGAGGGGGGCTACAACTCAATGAGCAGTTCTTC. Translating gives CSASTYRGRGGLQLNEQFF.

The sample holds a few counts of this clonotype. The CDR3: CASSLGPSSKTQYF. DNA for the CDR3: TGTGCCAGCAGTTTAGGTCCTAGTTCGAAGACCCAGTACTTC. This sequence joins TRBV12-3 or TRBV12-4 and TRBJ2-5; D is ambiguous. The CDR3 is made up of 14 amino acids. Trimming took 1 base from V and 6 from J, leaving 12 bases between them.

A few counts support this clonotype. The chain combines TRBV3-1 with TRBJ2-7; D call uncertain. CDR3 length: 12 residues. CDR1 and CDR2 from the germline V gene are LGHDT and YNNKEL (reference sequence). Trimming removed 0 bases at V and 2 bases at J, with 2 bases between. CDR3 protein: CASSQEAYEQYF. The CDR3 DNA is TGTGCCAGCAGCCAAGAAGCCTACGAGCAGTACTTC.

V usage is TRBV5-5 and J usage is TRBJ2-7; TRBD2 aligns across 7 bases. Germline CDR1 SGHKS, CDR2 YYEKEE (reference sequence). The CDR3 contains 15 residues. V lost 4 bases, J lost 2 bases, and 9 bases stayed unmatched. The CDR3 sequence is CASSPQGGVPYEQYF. The CDR3 DNA reads as TGTGCCAGCAGCCCCCAGGGAGGGGTGCCCTACGAGCAGTACTTC.

The V gene is TRBV19, the J gene TRBJ2-3; D not certain. V gave up 6 bases and J gave up 1 base, with 14 bases separating them. The CDR3 has 15 amino acids. CDR1 is LNHDA and CDR2 is SQIVND in the germline V gene (reference sequence). The CDR3 protein is CASRALNGRTDTQYF. In DNA, the CDR3 is TGTGCCAGTAGGGCCCTGAACGGGCGCACAGATACGCAGTATTTT.

CDR3 sequence reads: CASGTGGSYEQYF. In DNA form, the CDR3 reads TGTGCCAGCGGGACAGGGGGCAGCTACGAGCAGTACTTC. V is TRBV2 and J is TRBJ2-7; 12 nucleotides line up with TRBD1. After removal of 8 bases from V and 3 bases from J, the junction contained 2 bases not matched to a gene. The CDR3 runs 13 residues. Germline V gene sequence: CDR1 SNHLY, CDR2 FYNNEI.

The chain has TRBV20-1 and TRBJ1-4, with 9 bases identical to TRBD1. In germline, CDR1 is DFQATT, CDR2 SNEGSKA (reference sequence). The CDR3 runs 15 residues. The junction had 9 bases not matched to a gene; V was cut back by 3 bases and J by 7 bases. As DNA, the CDR3 is TGCAGTGCTAGGGACACAGGGGGCGGTGGTGAAAAACTGTTTTTT. It encodes CSARDTGGGGEKLFF.

V is TRBV28 and J is TRBJ2-7; D remains ambiguous. Trimming cost V 2 bases and J 4 bases, with 6 bases left between them. This CDR3 region has 12 residues. Germline V gene data show CDR1 as MDHEN and CDR2 as SYDVKM. Here the CDR3 reads CASSLSQYEQYF. CDR3 nucleotides: TGTGCCAGCAGTTTAAGTCAGTACGAGCAGTACTTC.

This rearrangement joins TRBV11-2 to TRBJ2-1; 11 bases fit TRBD1. Germline V lookup: CDR1 SGHAT, CDR2 FQNNGV. There are 17 residues in the CDR3. The V gene end was trimmed by 4 bases and the J gene end by 4 bases; junction bases not matched to a gene: 9. CDR3 sequence (DNA): TGTGCCAGCAGCTCCCCCGCAGGGACAGGGGGATACAATGAGCAGTTCTTC. Its protein product is CASSSPAGTGGYNEQFF.

This chain uses TRBV2 with TRBJ2-7; 7 bases are shared with TRBD1. The CDR3 has 15 residues. Germline CDR1 and CDR2: SNHLY and FYNNEI. With V trimmed by 2 bases and J by 2 bases, 6 bases remained unmatched. CDR3 DNA: TGTGCCAGCAGTGAATTCGGACAGGCCACCTACGAGCAGTACTTC. As protein: CASSEFGQATYEQYF.

V and J are TRBV10-3 and TRBJ2-5; 15 bases agree with TRBD2. From germline, CDR1 is ENHRY and CDR2 SYGVKD. V dropped 3 bases and J dropped 5; count of bases not matched to a gene: 7. The CDR3 contains 17 residues. The CDR3 DNA sequence: TGTGCCATCAGTGATTGGACTAGCGGGGGGGCCGGGGAGACCCAGTACTTC. It specifies CAISDWTSGGAGETQYF.

Only a few counts were recorded for this clonotype. The rearrangement links TRBV6-5 to TRBJ2-2; D could derive from TRBD1 or TRBD2 (6 bases each). The ends were cut back, 0 bases at V and 4 bases at J, with 12 bases in the middle. This CDR3 spans 16 amino acids. CDR1 and CDR2 (germline): MNHEY, SVGAGI. CDR3 nucleotide sequence: TGTGCCAGCAGTTACTCGGGGGGCGATGGCACCGGGGAGCTGTTTTTT. It is translated as CASSYSGGDGTGELFF.

The V and J genes are TRBV5-5 and TRBJ1-5; TRBD1 might be the D (5 bases). The CDR3 loop spans 15 amino acids. Between the trimmed V and J ends, which lost 0 bases and 6 bases, there was a span of 13 bases. The germline V gene has CDR1 SGHKS and CDR2 YYEKEE (reference sequence). The chain's CDR3 is CASSLGPGIAQPQHF. For the CDR3, the DNA is TGTGCCAGCAGCTTGGGGCCAGGGATCGCTCAGCCCCAGCATTTT.

In this sample, this clonotype turned up a few times. The V gene is TRBV6-1, the J gene TRBJ2-7; 9 bases match TRBD2. Germline CDR1 reads MNHNS; CDR2 reads SASEGT. With V trimmed by 5 bases and J by 6 bases, 8 bases remained unmatched. The CDR3 has 14 residues. The CDR3 DNA follows: TGTGCCAGCAGTAATAGCGGGAGAGTAGGCGAGCAGTACTTC. The encoded protein is CASSNSGRVGEQYF.

This clonotype has a handful of counts. V usage is TRBV10-3 and J usage is TRBJ2-7; no clear D gene. The germline CDR1 and CDR2 sequences are ENHRY and SYGVKD. The CDR3 sequence is 14 residues long. The germline V and J ends were trimmed by 3 bases and 2 bases, with 11 bases remaining between them. CDR3 bases: TGTGCCATCAGTGAAGCGCGGAATCCCTACGAGCAGTACTTC. It specifies CAISEARNPYEQYF.

This chain's CDR3 is CASRREFSQETQYF. In DNA, the CDR3 is TGTGCCAGCAGACGGGAGTTTAGTCAAGAGACCCAGTACTTC. The chain is built from TRBV6-1 and TRBJ2-5; a possible D gene is TRBD2 (6 bases). The germline V gene has CDR1 MNHNS and CDR2 SASEGT. Trimming removed 6 bases from V and 2 bases from J, with 13 bases in between. The CDR3 is 14 amino acids.

This clonotype was counted only a few times. The CDR3 region is CASSLNLGRPYEQYF. The CDR3 bases are TGTGCCAGCAGCTTAAATCTGGGACGGCCCTACGAGCAGTACTTC. The chain has TRBV7-2 and TRBJ2-7; the D call may be TRBD1 or TRBD2 (5 bases each). Germline values: CDR1 SGHTA, CDR2 FQGNSA. Trimming stripped 2 bases from V and 2 bases from J, with 13 bases between. The length of the CDR3 is 15 residues.

This clonotype turned up a few times. The DNA for the CDR3 is TGCAGCGGGAAGACAGGGGTCGACTATGGCTACACCTTC. Translation: CSGKTGVDYGYTF. This chain joins TRBV29-1 and TRBJ1-2, with 8 bases identical to TRBD1. Germline V gives CDR1 SQVTM, CDR2 ANQGSEA. The CDR3 is 13 amino acids. V trimming: 7 bases; J trimming: 3 bases; junction bases outside the gene matches: 7.

The table lists this clonotype with a few counts. The V call is TRBV5-1, the J call TRBJ2-7; 12 bases agree with TRBD1. Germline-derived CDR1 and CDR2 are SGHRS and YFSETQ. V was pared by 4 bases and J by 6 bases, with 8 bases of the junction left unmatched. The CDR3 totals 15 residues. DNA of the CDR3: TGCGCCAGCAGCCTCCGGCCGGGACAGGGGGCCGAGCAGTACTTC. Translating it yields CASSLRPGQGAEQYF.

This clonotype turned up a few times. The chain recombines TRBV12-3 or TRBV12-4 with TRBJ1-1; perhaps TRBD1 as D (6 bases). V was trimmed by 7 bases and J by 5 bases, leaving 14 bases between them. The CDR3 is 13 amino acids. The CDR3 DNA reads as TGTGCCAGCACCCGAAACAGGGATACTGAAGCTTTCTTT. Its protein is CASTRNRDTEAFF.

This clonotype was counted between two and nine times. This chain joins TRBV29-1 and TRBJ2-5; no reliable D call. V was pared by 5 bases and J by 4 bases, with 14 bases between. Germline V gene data show CDR1 as SQVTM and CDR2 as ANQGSEA. This CDR3 spans 13 amino acids. In DNA, the CDR3 is TGCAGCGTTAGTGTAAGGGTCGGAGAGACCCAGTACTTC. Translation gives CSVSVRVGETQYF.

This clonotype has just a few counts. This chain joins TRBV20-1 and TRBJ2-7; D is uncertain. Looked up from germline, CDR1 is DFQATT and CDR2 is SNEGSKA (reference sequence). The CDR3 is 15 residues long. Trimming took off 0 bases at V and 2 bases at J, with 14 bases between the two ends. The CDR3 DNA sequence: TGCAGTGCTAGAGATATGAGCGACGGGCCCTACGAGCAGTACTTC. It translates to CSARDMSDGPYEQYF.

V is TRBV28 and J is TRBJ1-4; the D gene is possibly TRBD1 (5 bases). The germline CDR1 and CDR2 sequences are MDHEN and SYDVKM. Trimming stripped 3 bases from V and 8 bases from J, with 19 bases between. This CDR3 has 16 amino acids. The chain's CDR3 is CASSFRQTARGEKLFF. CDR3 nucleotides: TGTGCCAGCAGTTTCCGACAGACGGCGAGAGGAGAAAAACTGTTTTTT.

This chain joins TRBV29-1 and TRBJ2-1; possibly TRBD2 for D (6 bases). Germline assignment: CDR1 SQVTM and CDR2 ANQGSEA. The V gene lost 8 bases and the J gene lost 6 bases, with 20 bases spanning the gap. The CDR3 is 14 residues long. The CDR3 spells CSTHPGGNPNEQFF. CDR3 DNA: TGCAGCACCCATCCGGGCGGGAACCCCAATGAGCAGTTCTTC.